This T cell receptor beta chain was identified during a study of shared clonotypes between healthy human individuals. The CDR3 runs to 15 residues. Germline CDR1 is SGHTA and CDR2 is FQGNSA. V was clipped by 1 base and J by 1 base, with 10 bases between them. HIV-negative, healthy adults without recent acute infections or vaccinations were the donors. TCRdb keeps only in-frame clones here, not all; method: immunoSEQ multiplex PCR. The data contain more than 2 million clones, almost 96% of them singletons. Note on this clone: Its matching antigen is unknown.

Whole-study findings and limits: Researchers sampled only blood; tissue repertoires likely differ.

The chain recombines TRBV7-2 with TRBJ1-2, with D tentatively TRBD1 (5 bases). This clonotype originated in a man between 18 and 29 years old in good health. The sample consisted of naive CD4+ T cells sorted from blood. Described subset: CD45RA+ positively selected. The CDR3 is CASSLEPGFNYGYTF. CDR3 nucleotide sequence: TGTGCCAGCAGCTTAGAGCCAGGGTTTAACTATGGCTACACCTTC. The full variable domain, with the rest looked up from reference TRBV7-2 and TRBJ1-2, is GAGVSQSPSNKVTEKGKDVELRCDPISGHTALYWYRQSLGQGLEFLIYFQGNSAPDKSGLPSDRFSAERTGGSVSTLTIQRTQQEDSAVYLCASSLEPGFNYGYTFGSGTRLTVV.